Included here is one TCR beta chain sequence, with context. These data belong to a study of blood T cell repertoires in COVID-19. Across the whole study: The study drew acute and convalescent COVID-19 samples from the United States, Italy and Spain.

The CDR3 has 13 residues. V trimming: 3 bases; J trimming: 8 bases; junction bases outside the gene matches: 4. Germline CDR1 is SEHNR and CDR2 is FQNEAQ (reference sequence). Original processing methods: Estimated nucleated cell counts came from reference gene primer amplification. Generated by immunoSEQ multiplex PCR, the TCRdb table keeps only in-frame clones and is missing some. Clone size and the V and J calls come from that table; the DNA yielded D and trimming. The sample contains some 300,000 clones, about 90% of which appear only once. This rearrangement joins TRBV7-9 to TRBJ1-3; 7 bases are a match to TRBD1. This TCR was recovered from a woman in her 50s with COVID-19, enrolled during active disease. The sequenced sample was peripheral blood. In DNA form, the CDR3 reads TGTGCCAGCAGCTTGGGGACAGACTACACCATATATTTT. Translation gives CASSLGTDYTIYF.